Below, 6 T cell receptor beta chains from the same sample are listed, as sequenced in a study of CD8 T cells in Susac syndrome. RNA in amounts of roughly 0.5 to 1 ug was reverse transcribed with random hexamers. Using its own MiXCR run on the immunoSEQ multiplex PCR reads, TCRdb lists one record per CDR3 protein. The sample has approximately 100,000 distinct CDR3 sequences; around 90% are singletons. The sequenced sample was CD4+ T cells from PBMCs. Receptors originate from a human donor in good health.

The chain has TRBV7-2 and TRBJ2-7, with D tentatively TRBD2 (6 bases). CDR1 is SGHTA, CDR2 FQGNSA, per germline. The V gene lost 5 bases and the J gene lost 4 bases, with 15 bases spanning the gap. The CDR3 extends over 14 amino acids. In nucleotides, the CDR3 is TGTGCCAGCAGCCACGGAGGGACTGCTTACGAGCAGTACTTC. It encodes CASSHGGTAYEQYF.

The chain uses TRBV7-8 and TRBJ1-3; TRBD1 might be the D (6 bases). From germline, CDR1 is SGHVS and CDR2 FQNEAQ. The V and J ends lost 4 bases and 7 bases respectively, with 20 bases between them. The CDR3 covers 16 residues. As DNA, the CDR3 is TGTGCCAGCAGCTCGGTACAGGGAGGTTTGCGCAACACCATATATTTT. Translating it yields CASSSVQGGLRNTIYF.

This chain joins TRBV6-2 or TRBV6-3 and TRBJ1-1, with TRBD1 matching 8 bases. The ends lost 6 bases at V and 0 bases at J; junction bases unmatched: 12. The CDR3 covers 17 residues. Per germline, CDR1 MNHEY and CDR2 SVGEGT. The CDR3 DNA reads TGTGCCAGCAGCACCCCGTGGACAGGGCGGTTGAACACTGAAGCTTTCTTT. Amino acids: CASSTPWTGRLNTEAFF.

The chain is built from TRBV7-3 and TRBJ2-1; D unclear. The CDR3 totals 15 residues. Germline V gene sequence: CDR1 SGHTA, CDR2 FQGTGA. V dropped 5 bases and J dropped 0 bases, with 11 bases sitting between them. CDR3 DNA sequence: TGTGCCAGCAGCCAAGCCGCGATCTCCTACAATGAGCAGTTCTTC. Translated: CASSQAAISYNEQFF. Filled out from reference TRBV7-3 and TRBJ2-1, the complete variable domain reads GAGVSQTPSNKVTEKGKYVELRCDPISGHTALYWYRQSLGQGPEFLIYFQGTGAADDSGLPNDRFFAVRPEGSVSTLKIQRTERGDSAVYLCASSQAAISYNEQFFGPGTRLTVL.

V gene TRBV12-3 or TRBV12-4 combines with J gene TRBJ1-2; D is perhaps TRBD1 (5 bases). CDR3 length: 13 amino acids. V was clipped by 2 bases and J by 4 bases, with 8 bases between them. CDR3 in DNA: TGTGCCAGCAGTTTATCAGGGATCTATGGCTACACCTTC. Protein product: CASSLSGIYGYTF.

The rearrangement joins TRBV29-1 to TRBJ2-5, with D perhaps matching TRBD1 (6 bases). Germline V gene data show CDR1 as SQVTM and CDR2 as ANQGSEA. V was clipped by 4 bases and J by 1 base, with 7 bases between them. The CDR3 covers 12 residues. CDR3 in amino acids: CSVGTAQETQYF. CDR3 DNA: TGCAGCGTTGGGACAGCCCAAGAGACCCAGTACTTC.